This record covers a single T cell receptor (beta chain). Its binding antigen is unknown. Per-base qualities were not stored, and no clone one base away is much larger. For this chain, trimming is 2 bases at the V end and 5 bases at the J end, and the number of junction bases without a gene match is 3. CDR1 and CDR2 are drawn from the germline V gene (reference sequence): SGHKS, YYEKEE. The CDR3 contains 14 residues, cysteine and phenylalanine counted. Only the CDR3 DNA stays, 42 bases, in frame from base 1. The sample belongs to a study of T-cell memory formation after mild COVID-19 (dated by TCRdb to about 2021). Looking at the study overall: TCR sequence clusters from the two donors were found to be largely donor specific. In two donors, T-cell clones that expanded and contracted after mild COVID-19 were followed by sequencing TCRalpha and TCRbeta repertoires longitudinally. The cohort was made up of two young adult volunteers, one female and one male, who were previously healthy. Study-level results and caveats: Balanced CD4/CD8 phenotypes were observed for clones contracting from day 15 to 85, whereas a bias towards CD4+ was observed for a second wave of clones expanding from day 15 to 37. The study included only a couple of mild cases, and larger cohorts that include severe cases with pre-infection samples were judged to be necessary. Contracting CD4+ clones were located mainly in the CM and EM memory subsets, whereas CD8+ clones were found to be enriched in EMRA. Whether the second-wave clones peaking on day 37 were SARS-CoV-2 specific was not confirmed. Some responding clones were found in pre-infection memory, which suggests that pre-existing cross-reactive memory T cells took part in the SARS-CoV-2 response.

Ficoll-Paque density gradient centrifugation was the method used to isolate PBMCs. The run used an Illumina NovaSeq 6000. TCRalpha and TCRbeta cDNA libraries were constructed by 5'RACE with constant-segment primers, with sample barcodes and unique molecular identifiers being introduced. Trizol reagent was used to extract RNA from every sample. Amplification of the libraries took two PCR steps, and the second step added a second sample barcode plus Illumina TruSeq adapters. Sequencing of the libraries was done on an Illumina NovaSeq, producing 2 x 150 bp paired-end reads. In the original analysis: With migec v1.2.7, reads were demultiplexed and then collapsed into UMI-guided consensus sequences. Using mixcr v2.1.11, the UMI consensuses were aligned to TRA and TRB V and J templates and assembled into clonotypes. Expanded or contracted clonotypes were those called significant by both edgeR and NoisET, with noise models trained on biological replicates. For edgeR calls, a false discovery rate-adjusted p below 0.01 and a log2 fold-change threshold of 1 were applied. As an exploratory analysis of dynamics, max-normalized trajectories of the 1000 most abundant clonotypes were examined with PCA combined with hierarchical clustering. Separately sequenced CD4+ and CD8+ repertoires were used to assign a CD4 or CD8 phenotype to each responding clone. TCRdb applied fastp at Q25 and MiXCR to the public reads, then kept only in-frame beta chains. Identical CDR3 protein sequences are pooled into one entry, listed with their most common genes and DNA. What appears here as the V and J calls and clone size reflects TCRdb's work, not the paper's. The sample data list about 190,000 distinct CDR3 sequences, and around 19% of these were observed just once. The leading ten clones occupy 2.4% of the sample.

The TCR originated in an adult woman who had mild COVID-19 (a few samples of this study predate the infection). The sample titles of this study are shuffled in the database, so cell type and time point are left out; the donor was told from shared clones. The rearrangement combines TRBV5-5 with TRBJ1-1, with 10 central nucleotides matching TRBD1. Material: PBMCs or a T cell subset sorted from them (not recorded which). The DNA is as follows: TGTGCCAGCAGCTTCGACAGGGGGCAAACTGAAGCTTTCTTT. It codes for CASSFDRGQTEAFF.